The T cell receptor (beta chain) under discussion was sequenced for a study of identical twins. Study-wide findings and caveats: Twins shared beta out-of-frame sequences in excess, but this excess was weaker.

Trimming at V came to 4 bases and at J to 11 bases, leaving 7 bases not matched to a gene. The CDR3 covers 11 residues. CDR1 and CDR2 (germline): GTSNPN, SVGIG (reference sequence). Each CDR3 protein gets one entry after TCRdb re-called the 5' RACE reads with MiXCR. The table has 1.5 million to 2 million distinct CDR3 sequences, roughly 35% seen once. In the case of this clonotype: The target antigen is unknown.

The sequencing input was cord blood. The TCR was taken from a newborn girl in good health. The rearrangement uses TRBV30 and TRBJ1-1; the match to TRBD1 covers 7 bases. CDR3 DNA sequence: TGTGCCTGGACCCCGGGACAGTGGGCTTTCTTT. Translated, it gives CAWTPGQWAFF.